This T cell receptor beta chain came from a study of cytomegalovirus exposure and HLA in healthy donors. 13 Jbeta primers and 60 Vbeta primers were used for the PCR. Repertoires were generated with immunoSEQ multiplex PCR, while TCRdb's copy carries only in-frame clones and drops some. Here the sample spans 65,000 or so clones, roughly 77% being singletons. The CDR3 is 13 amino acids. CDR1 and CDR2 (germline): SGHNT, YENEEA. V dropped 5 bases and J dropped 1 base, with 8 bases sitting between them. This clone was seen more than once but under ten times. The chain is built from TRBV11-3 and TRBJ1-1, with unresolved D. The sequenced material came from PBMCs. The receptor was derived from a woman in her forties in good health and CMV-seropositive. The CDR3 reads CASSATGNTEAFF. For the CDR3, the DNA is TGTGCCAGCAGCGCCACCGGGAACACTGAAGCTTTCTTT.